Listed here is a single T cell receptor beta chain. These data come from a study of blood T cell repertoires in COVID-19. Sequenced by immunoSEQ multiplex PCR; TCRdb stores in-frame clones only, minus some. Of roughly 100,000 clones listed, approximately 90% are singletons. CDR3 size: 14 residues. Germline loops: CDR1 MDHEN, CDR2 SYDVKM. V shed 6 bases and J shed 1 base, with 13 bases lying between them. The TCR originated in a woman of 80 years or more with active COVID-19. Sample: peripheral blood. The chain couples TRBV28 to TRBJ2-7; possible D gene TRBD1, 5 bases. CDR3 sequence (DNA): TGTGCCAGCAGCCCTTGGGGCGATTCCTACGAGCAGTACTTC. As protein: CASSPWGDSYEQYF.